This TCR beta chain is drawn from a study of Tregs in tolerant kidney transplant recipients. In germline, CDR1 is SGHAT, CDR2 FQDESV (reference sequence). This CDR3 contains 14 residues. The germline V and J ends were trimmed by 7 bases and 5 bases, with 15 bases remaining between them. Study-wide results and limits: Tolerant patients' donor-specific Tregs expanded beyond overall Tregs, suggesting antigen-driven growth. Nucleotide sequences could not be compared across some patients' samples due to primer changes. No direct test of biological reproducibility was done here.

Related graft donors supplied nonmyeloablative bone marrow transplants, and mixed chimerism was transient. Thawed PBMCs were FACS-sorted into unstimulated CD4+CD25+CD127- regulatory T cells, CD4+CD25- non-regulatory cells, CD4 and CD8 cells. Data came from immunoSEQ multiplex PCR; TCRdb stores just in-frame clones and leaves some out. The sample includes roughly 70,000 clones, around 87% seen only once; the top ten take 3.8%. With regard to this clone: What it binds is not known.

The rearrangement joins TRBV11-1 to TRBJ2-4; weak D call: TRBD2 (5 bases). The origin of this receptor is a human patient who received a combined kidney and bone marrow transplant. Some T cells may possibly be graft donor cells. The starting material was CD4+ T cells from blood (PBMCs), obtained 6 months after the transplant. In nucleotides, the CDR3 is TGTGCCAGCATCCCGCGGCGGGCGGAAAACATTCAGTACTTC. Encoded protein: CASIPRRAENIQYF. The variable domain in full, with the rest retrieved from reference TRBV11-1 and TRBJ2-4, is EAEVAQSPRYKITEKSQAVAFWCDPISGHATLYWYRQILGQGPELLVQFQDESVVDDSQLPKDRFSAERLKGVDSTLKIQPAELGDSAMYLCASIPRRAENIQYFGAGTRLSVL.